The present TCR beta chain was sequenced within a study of tumor-infiltrating lymphocytes in primary liver carcinoma. Turning to this clonotype: At one end, the junction sequence differs from germline, possibly due to a read error.

Both RNA and DNA were isolated together from about 20-30 mg of bulk tissue that had not been sorted. With 500 to 650 ng total RNA as template and a constant-region primer, TCR beta cDNA was made. What produced the TCR beta libraries was three nested multiplex PCR rounds using slightly modified ARM-PCR. Forward primers for TRBV1-TRBV30 and a C-beta reverse primer served the first two PCR rounds, at about 10 cycles each. Each CDR3 protein gets one entry after TCRdb re-called the multiplex PCR reads with MiXCR. Seen here are about 21,000 distinct CDR3 sequences, 75% to 80% observed once, and the top ten hold about 40%. The CDR3 spans 16 residues. CDR1 and CDR2 from the germline V gene are SGHNT and YENEEA.

Sequencing used liver tumor tissue from sampling region 1. Sample subset: tumor region T1, superior pole. The receptor was derived from a woman aged 25 to 39 with primary liver carcinoma and hepatitis B virus infection. The genes are TRBV11-3 and TRBJ2-1; tentatively, D is TRBD1 (6 bases). The DNA for the CDR3 is TGTGCCAGCAGTTTAACGGGACACCGCTTCTTGGATGAGCTGTTCTTC. Translated: CASSLTGHRFLDELFF.